The 5 T cell receptor beta chains below all came from one sample that was sequenced in a study of T cells in Graves' hyperthyroidism and ophthalmopathy. RNA transcripts served as the template for amplifying TCR beta CDR3 regions. TCR CDR3 regions were first amplified by RT-PCR with HTBI primers. TCRdb independently ran MiXCR on the multiplex PCR reads; one entry per CDR3 protein. The table includes approximately 720,000 distinct CDR3 sequences, around 20% detected once. Sequences were obtained from blood. The receptors here all came from a woman in her forties or fifties with Graves' hyperthyroidism that later progressed to Graves' ophthalmopathy.

This clonotype was seen a few times. J is TRBJ1-2 and V is TRBV30; tentatively, D is TRBD1 (5 bases). The length of the CDR3 is 13 residues. The V and J ends lost 5 bases and 4 bases respectively, with 14 bases between them. CDR1 is GTSNPN, CDR2 SVGIG, per germline (reference sequence). CDR3 nucleotides: TGTGCCTGGGAAGAGCAGGGAGGCTATGGCTACACCTTC. Encoded protein: CAWEEQGGYGYTF.

This clonotype was seen a few times. The rearrangement uses TRBV3-1 and TRBJ2-3, with 9 bases matching TRBD1. V lost 2 bases and J lost 4; bases outside the gene matches: 7. The CDR3 has 16 residues. The germline gives CDR1 LGHDT, CDR2 YNNKEL (reference sequence). The CDR3 loop reads CASSQLPGQGSDTQYF. Written as DNA, the CDR3 is TGTGCCAGCAGCCAATTACCGGGACAGGGATCAGATACGCAGTATTTT.

This rearrangement joins TRBV29-1 to TRBJ2-2; D is possibly TRBD2 (6 bases). This CDR3 has 14 amino acids. Trimming shortened V by 6 bases and J by 4 bases, and 15 bases separated the two germline ends. Per the germline V gene, CDR1 is SQVTM and CDR2 is ANQGSEA. The CDR3 region has the DNA TGCAGCGTCAGAGGGCGGGGACCCACCGGGGAGCTGTTTTTT. It yields the protein CSVRGRGPTGELFF.

This clonotype was seen ten or more times. The rearrangement uses TRBV2 and TRBJ1-1; 7 bases fit TRBD1. V lost 1 base and J lost 1; bases outside the gene matches: 18. Germline loops: CDR1 SNHLY, CDR2 FYNNEI. This CDR3 has 20 residues. The CDR3 DNA follows: TGTGCCAGCAGTGAAGTCCTTGCCGGGGATCGCGACAGGGAGAACACTGAAGCTTTCTTT. Encoded protein: CASSEVLAGDRDRENTEAFF.

Many counts were recorded for this clonotype. The rearrangement links TRBV5-1 to TRBJ1-1, with unresolved D. Germline CDR1 reads SGHRS; CDR2 reads YFSETQ. V was shortened by 1 base and J by 1 base, with 8 bases between the two germline ends. CDR3 length equals 14 residues. CDR3: CASSLLAANTEAFF. The DNA of the CDR3 is TGCGCCAGCAGCTTGCTTGCGGCGAACACTGAAGCTTTCTTT. Variable domain in full (rest from reference TRBV5-1 and TRBJ1-1): KAGVTQTPRYLIKTRGQQVTLSCSPISGHRSVSWYQQTPGQGLQFLFEYFSETQRNKGNFPGRFSGRQFSNSRSEMNVSTLELGDSALYLCASSLLAANTEAFFGQGTRLTVV.